A single TCR beta chain is shown here with its context. Under the authors' procedure: Amplifying reference gene primers gave estimates of nucleated cell counts. Generated by immunoSEQ multiplex PCR, the TCRdb table keeps only in-frame clones and is missing some. D and trimming come from the DNA, and the V and J calls and clone size come from that table. Of 200,000 to 250,000 clones in the sample, 75% to 90% are singletons; the top ten hold under 4.5%. Individuals aged roughly 18 to 95 years were recruited from approximately 22 US areas. Clinical history reported by participants formed the basis on which cohorts were assigned. These data originate in a study of blood T cell repertoires in COVID-19. V shed 4 bases, J shed 1 base, and the junction held 5 bases outside the gene matches. Germline lookup yields CDR1 SGHDT and CDR2 YYEEEE. The CDR3 has 16 residues.

Sequenced material: PBMCs or T cells enriched from blood (not recorded which). This receptor was taken from a woman between 25 and 40 years old who had been exposed to COVID-19. The chain employs TRBV5-6 and TRBJ1-4, with 9 bases matching TRBD1. The CDR3 reads CASSLGQGRTNEKLFF. CDR3 nucleotide sequence: TGTGCCAGCAGCCTGGGACAGGGAAGAACTAATGAAAAACTGTTTTTT.